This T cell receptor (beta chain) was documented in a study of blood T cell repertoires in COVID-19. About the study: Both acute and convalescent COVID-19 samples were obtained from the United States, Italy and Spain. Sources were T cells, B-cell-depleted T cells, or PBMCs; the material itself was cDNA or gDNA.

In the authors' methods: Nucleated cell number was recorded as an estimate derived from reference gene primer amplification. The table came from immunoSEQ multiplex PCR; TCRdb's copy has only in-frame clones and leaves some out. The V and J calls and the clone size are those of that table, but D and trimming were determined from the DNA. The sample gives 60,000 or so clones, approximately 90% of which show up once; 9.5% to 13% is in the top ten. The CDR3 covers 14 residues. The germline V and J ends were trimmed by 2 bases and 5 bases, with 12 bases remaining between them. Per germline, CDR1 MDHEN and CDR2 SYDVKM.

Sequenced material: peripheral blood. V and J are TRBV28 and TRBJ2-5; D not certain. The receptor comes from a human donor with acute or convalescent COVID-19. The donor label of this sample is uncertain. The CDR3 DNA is TGTGCCAGCAGTTTAGATGTAGTTATCGAGACCCAGTACTTC. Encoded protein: CASSLDVVIETQYF.